The count of the clone carrying this TCR beta chain is one. The entry originates in a study of immune evolution from preneoplasia to lung adenocarcinoma. Produced via immunoSEQ multiplex PCR; TCRdb's table is partial and in-frame only. The table has 9,500 to 13,000 clones, approximately 80% seen once. Sequenced input: FFPE minimally invasive lung adenocarcinoma tissue. This TCR derives from a person in their 70s with lung adenocarcinoma.

The CDR3 DNA reads as TGTGCCAGCAGCGGGGGGATTGGAGACAGGGCTCAGCCCCAGCATTTT. Protein product: CASSGGIGDRAQPQHF. The chain joins TRBV6-6 to TRBJ1-5, with 7 bases matching TRBD1. This CDR3 spans 16 amino acids. The V segment lost 6 bases and the J segment 6 bases; nucleotides outside the gene matches: 14. CDR1 is MNHNY and CDR2 is SVGAGI in the germline V gene (reference sequence).